The sample holds one count of the clone carrying this TCR beta chain. This specimen belongs to a study of T cell changes during pregnancy in multiple sclerosis. Germline V CDR1 and CDR2: SGHKS, YYEKEE (reference sequence). V dropped 0 bases and J dropped 2 bases, with 12 bases sitting between them. The CDR3 totals 15 residues. Produced via immunoSEQ multiplex PCR; TCRdb's table is partial and in-frame only. Seen here are tens of thousands of clones, 90% to 95% observed once, and the top ten hold 0.65% to 0.95%. Material: peripheral blood, obtained in the third trimester of pregnancy. This TCR derives from a female donor with multiple sclerosis, enrolled in a pregnancy study. This chain connects TRBV5-5 to TRBJ2-7; D ambiguous. The CDR3 spells CASSLVGVKTYEQYF. CDR3 nucleotides: TGTGCCAGCAGCTTGGTAGGAGTAAAAACCTACGAGCAGTACTTC.